Presented here are 27 T cell receptor beta chains from one specimen sequenced in a study of tumor-infiltrating lymphocytes in primary liver carcinoma (dated by TCRdb to 2017 to 2019). Sequenced using an Illumina HiSeq 2500. TCRbeta-specific cDNA was reverse-transcribed from roughly 500 ng total RNA using a constant-region primer and ProtoScript II reverse transcriptase. The TCRbeta libraries were prepared through three rounds of nested multiplex PCR following a slightly modified ARM-PCR procedure. Multiplex TRBV1-TRBV30 forward primers and a Cbeta reverse primer were used in the first two PCR rounds, each of which was run for around 9 cycles. In-frame beta chains were kept once TCRdb had trimmed the public reads at Q25 with fastp and called clones with MiXCR. Each CDR3 protein appears once, grouped with its most common genes and DNA. The sample table records around 100,000 distinct CDR3 sequences; about two thirds of these occur just once. The ten largest clones capture around 12% of the sample.

Total RNA and DNA were co-extracted without cell sorting from approximately 20-30 mg of bulk tissue using the AllPrep DNA/RNA mini kit. Sequenced: liver tumor tissue from sampling region 2. The cell subset or site label corresponds to: tumor region T2, inferior pole. These receptors came from a woman in her fifties or sixties with primary liver carcinoma and hepatitis B virus infection.

In regard to this clonotype: One junction end disagrees with the germline gene, perhaps due to a read error. V and J are TRBV7-3 and TRBJ2-4; TRBD2 might be the D (5 bases). This CDR3 contains 16 residues. Germline-derived CDR1 and CDR2 are SGHTA and FQGTGA. DNA of the CDR3: TGTGCCAGCAGGCGCAAGTGGGAGTTGGCCAAAAACATTCGGTACTTC. The encoded protein is CASRRKWELAKNIRYF.

About this clonotype itself: A much larger clone lies one base from this, so it may be a read error. The CDR3: CASSVGSADTQYF. The CDR3 DNA follows: TGCGCCAGCAGTGTCGGGAGTGCAGATACGCAGTATTTT. V and J are TRBV10-1 and TRBJ2-3, with D perhaps matching TRBD2 (6 bases). Germline CDR1 reads WNHNN; CDR2 reads SYGVQD (reference sequence). The CDR3 has 13 residues. The ends were cut back, 4 bases at V and 4 bases at J, with 9 bases in the middle.

Of note for this clonotype: Mismatch with germline at one junction end may stem from a read error. V and J are TRBV29-1 and TRBJ2-2; a weak D match, TRBD2 (5 bases). CDR1 is SQVTM, CDR2 ANQGSEA, per germline. This CDR3 is built from 13 residues. The CDR3 protein is CSVALTPAGDLFF. DNA of the CDR3: TGCAGCGTTGCCCTAACCCCGGCCGGGGATCTGTTTTTT.

The rearrangement joins TRBV19 to TRBJ2-2, with 9 bases matching TRBD1. This CDR3 is built from 15 residues. The V and J ends lost 10 bases and 7 bases, in that order; junction bases with no gene match: 13. Germline V gene data show CDR1 as LNHDA and CDR2 as SQIVND (reference sequence). The CDR3 protein is CATQGGDRVHGELFF. CDR3 nucleotide sequence: TGTGCCACACAAGGAGGGGACAGGGTTCACGGGGAGCTGTTTTTT.

Regarding this clonotype: The germline gene is not matched at one end of the junction; a read error may be the cause. The J gene is TRBJ2-1, the V gene TRBV11-3, with D uncertain. CDR3 length: 12 residues. Germline CDR1 is SGHNT and CDR2 is YENEEA. The chain's CDR3 is CTSSRTIVRQFF. CDR3 coding DNA: TGTACCAGCAGCAGAACAATCGTTAGGCAGTTCTTC.

This clonotype has a count of ten or more. The chain links TRBV7-8 to TRBJ2-1, with 11 bases lining up with TRBD2. Germline CDR1 SGHVS, CDR2 FQNEAQ. The CDR3 totals 19 residues. V dropped 0 bases and J dropped 14; count of bases not matched to a gene: 21. In DNA form, the CDR3 reads TGTGCCAGCAGCTTAGCGGCTCTGGGTAGTAGCGGGAGGGCCAACGGAGAGTTCTTC. Protein sequence: CASSLAALGSSGRANGEFF.

About this clonotype: One junction end does not reproduce the germline sequence, and a read error may be involved. The chain is built from TRBV6-2 or TRBV6-3 and TRBJ1-1; TRBD1 matches 7 bases. Germline CDR1 and CDR2: MNHEY and SVGEGT. This CDR3 contains 13 residues. The CDR3 here is CTSRGDSHTEVFF. The CDR3 coding sequence is TGTACCAGCAGAGGGGACAGCCACACTGAAGTTTTCTTT.

On this clonotype: Possible read error: a much larger clone is one base away. The chain uses TRBV14 and TRBJ1-5; 7 bases map to TRBD1. The CDR3 sequence is 18 residues long. From germline, CDR1 is SGHDN and CDR2 FVKESK. The CDR3 DNA reads as TGTGCCAGCAGCCAAACTGCCGTCGGGACAGATCCGAATCAGTCCCAGCATTTT. As protein: CASSQTAVGTDPNQSQHF.

In this sample, this clonotype turned up many times. Here the CDR3 reads CASSDLGLFDEQYF. The CDR3 nucleotides are TGTGCCAGCAGTGACCTGGGGTTATTCGACGAGCAGTACTTC. This chain joins TRBV2 and TRBJ2-7; unclear D gene. The CDR3 has 14 amino acids. V was pared by 3 bases and J by 5 bases, with 14 bases between. The germline CDR1 and CDR2 sequences are SNHLY and FYNNEI.

The chain uses TRBV12-3 or TRBV12-4 and TRBJ2-1, with D tentatively TRBD1 (5 bases). The CDR3 loop spans 15 amino acids. V lost 8 bases, J lost 6 bases, and 20 bases lay in between. The CDR3 loop reads CASAIAGSLINEQFF. The CDR3 DNA follows: TGTGCCAGCGCCATCGCAGGGTCCCTTATCAATGAGCAGTTCTTC.

As to this clonotype: Just one base apart from a much larger clone, this may be a read error. V and J are TRBV6-5 and TRBJ2-6, with TRBD2 matching 8 bases. This CDR3 region has 18 residues. CDR1 MNHEY and CDR2 SVGAGI come from the germline V gene. The CDR3 DNA sequence: TGTGCCAGCAGTTCCCAAGCGGGAGCGCGCTCTGGGGCCAACGTCCTGATTTTC. It is translated as CASSSQAGARSGANVLIF.

The sample holds many counts of this clonotype. This rearrangement joins TRBV5-4 to TRBJ1-1, with D tentatively TRBD1 (6 bases). Per germline, CDR1 SGHNT and CDR2 YYREEE (reference sequence). Deletions cut 0 bases from V and 5 bases from J, with 11 bases between. The CDR3 contains 14 residues. CDR3 sequence reads: CASSLDRDRTEAFF. CDR3 bases: TGTGCCAGCAGCTTGGACAGGGATAGGACTGAAGCTTTCTTT.

The rearrangement joins TRBV29-1 to TRBJ2-3; TRBD1 agrees at 8 bases. J was trimmed by 4 bases and V by 5 bases; bases with no gene match: 2. Germline V lookup: CDR1 SQVTM, CDR2 ANQGSEA. The CDR3 has 12 residues. The CDR3 DNA is TGCAGCGTTCAGACAGGGGCAGATACGCAGTATTTT. Translated: CSVQTGADTQYF.

About this clonotype: At one of its ends the junction is not consistent with the germline gene, which may arise from a read error. This chain uses TRBV5-4 with TRBJ2-3, with D possibly called TRBD1 or TRBD2 (6 bases each). The CDR3 consists of 16 residues. Germline CDR1 is SGHNT and CDR2 is YYREEE (reference sequence). In nucleotides, the CDR3 is TGTGTCAGCAGCCGATGGGGGGAAGGGGGTACAGATATGCAGTATTTT. This sequence encodes CVSSRWGEGGTDMQYF.

The chain combines TRBV7-9 with TRBJ2-7; 7 positions agree with TRBD2. The CDR3 has 16 amino acids. Germline V gene data show CDR1 as SEHNR and CDR2 as FQNEAQ (reference sequence). The junction had 20 bases not matched to a gene; V was cut back by 10 bases and J by 5 bases. The CDR3 here is CANNSSSAGVAHEQYF. The CDR3 DNA reads TGTGCCAACAACTCTTCCTCGGCGGGAGTTGCCCACGAGCAGTACTTC.

This chain uses TRBV28 with TRBJ1-4; no clear D gene. Germline CDR1 and CDR2: MDHEN and SYDVKM. V shed 11 bases and J shed 5 bases, with 24 bases lying between them. The CDR3 runs to 16 residues. The DNA of the CDR3 is TGTGCCTCAAACGAGGCAGCTATTGAGGAGAATGAAAAACTGTTTTTT. Residues: CASNEAAIEENEKLFF.

The rearrangement uses TRBV11-2 and TRBJ2-6; D is undetermined. The CDR3 contains 15 residues. CDR1 is SGHAT and CDR2 is FQNNGV in the germline V gene. CDR3 nucleotides: TGTGCGAGTAGTCTACATGCCTCCGGGGCCAACGTCCTGACTTTC. It translates to CASSLHASGANVLTF.

There are many counts of this clonotype. The J gene is TRBJ2-3, the V gene TRBV14; D gene uncertain. This CDR3 has 13 amino acids. The germline V and J ends were trimmed by 4 bases and 3 bases, with 8 bases remaining between them. Germline assignment: CDR1 SGHDN and CDR2 FVKESK. The CDR3 sequence is CASSPVMTDTQYF. CDR3 coding DNA: TGTGCCAGCAGCCCCGTAATGACAGATACGCAGTATTTT.

The genes are TRBV19 and TRBJ2-1; D remains ambiguous. Germline V lookup: CDR1 LNHDA, CDR2 SQIVND (reference sequence). The CDR3 covers 14 residues. Trimming left V 0 bases short and J 4 bases short, with 7 bases between. The CDR3: CASSIDAVYNEQFF. The CDR3 DNA follows: TGTGCCAGTAGTATAGATGCCGTTTACAATGAGCAGTTCTTC. The variable domain in full, with the rest retrieved from reference TRBV19 and TRBJ2-1, is DGGITQSPKYLFRKEGQNVTLSCEQNLNHDAMYWYRQDPGQGLRLIYYSQIVNDFQKGDIAEGYSVSREKKESFPLTVTSAQKNPTAFYLCASSIDAVYNEQFFGPGTRLTVL.

About this clonotype: The junction and the germline gene differ at one end; a read error may be behind it. The chain has TRBV11-2 and TRBJ2-2; TRBD2 is a possible D gene (5 bases). The CDR3 is 16 amino acids. The germline V gene encodes CDR1 SGHAT and CDR2 FQNNGV. The CDR3 nucleotides read TGTGCCAGCAGTTTTGGTACGGCTATCGCAACCGGGGAGCTATTTTTT. It specifies CASSFGTAIATGELFF.

In the case of this clonotype: Lacking the conserved final phenylalanine or tryptophan, this CDR3 likely reflects a read error. Because the CDR3's place on the DNA is in doubt, the DNA is left out and the CDR3 is given as listed by TCRdb. V and J are TRBV7-8 and TRBJ2-2. Termini included, the CDR3 measures 12 amino acids. From germline, CDR1 is SGHVS and CDR2 FQNEAQ. The CDR3 sequence is CASSLEVGEPFS.

Many counts were recorded for this clonotype. This chain uses TRBV12-3 or TRBV12-4 with TRBJ2-3; 7 bases fit TRBD2. There are 15 residues in the CDR3. Unmatched junction bases numbered 5, after V lost 3 bases and J lost 2 bases. The CDR3 DNA reads as TGTGCCAGCAGTTTCGGGCGGGAGCACACAGATACGCAGTATTTT. Translation: CASSFGREHTDTQYF.

This clonotype was recorded at least ten times. This rearrangement joins TRBV5-6 to TRBJ2-7, with D perhaps being TRBD1 or TRBD2 (5 bases each). The germline V gene encodes CDR1 SGHDT and CDR2 YYEEEE. The germline V and J ends were trimmed by 7 bases and 1 base, with 18 bases remaining between them. The CDR3 sequence is 15 residues long. CDR3 amino acids: CASGSRDGFSYEQYF. The CDR3 bases are TGTGCCAGCGGATCCCGGGACGGATTTTCCTACGAGCAGTACTTC.

As for this clonotype: Germline is not matched at one junction end, which may reflect a read error. The rearrangement links TRBV30 to TRBJ2-2; D not resolved. Germline CDR1 is GTSNPN and CDR2 is SVGIG (reference sequence). The CDR3 is made up of 13 amino acids. The CDR3, as DNA: TGTGCCTGGAGTGTGGACCGCACCTGGGAGCTGTTTTTT. Its protein is CAWSVDRTWELFF.

Comment on this clonotype: Given the absence of the conserved phenylalanine or tryptophan at the CDR3 end, a read error is likely. The chain joins TRBV5-1 to TRBJ2-1, with 11 bases that match TRBD2. CDR3 size: 15 residues. Germline assignment: CDR1 SGHRS and CDR2 YFSETQ. The J segment lost 8 bases and the V segment lost 7 bases, leaving 11 bases of the junction unmatched. CDR3 loop: CASRMVTSGSYEQFS. The CDR3 DNA reads TGCGCCAGCCGTATGGTCACTAGCGGGAGCTATGAGCAGTTCTCC.

Concerning this clonotype itself: The CDR3 ends on some other residue instead of the conserved phenylalanine or tryptophan, so this is likely a read error. V is TRBV11-2 and J is TRBJ1-2; unclear D gene. This CDR3 is built from 15 residues. CDR1 and CDR2 (germline): SGHAT, FQNNGV. This CDR3 reads CTSSLEAGANCGYTL. The CDR3 DNA sequence: TGTACCAGCAGCTTAGAGGCAGGAGCTAACTGTGGCTACACCTTA.

The V call is TRBV11-2, the J call TRBJ2-3; D uncertain. CDR1 is SGHAT and CDR2 is FQNNGV in the germline V gene. The CDR3 runs 13 residues. The V gene lost 5 bases and the J gene lost 7 bases, with 13 bases spanning the gap. The CDR3 loop reads CASSQQRRNTQYF. The CDR3, as DNA: TGTGCCAGCAGCCAGCAACGGCGGAATACGCAGTATTTT.